These 21 T cell receptor beta chains were all obtained from the same sample, sequenced in a study of early T cells in non-severe SARS-CoV-2 infection. Each CDR3 protein is one row after TCRdb ran MiXCR on the 5' RACE reads. This sample has around 92,000 distinct CDR3 sequences, with around 10% found just once. The specimen was whole blood. These receptor sequences come from an adult who was a healthcare worker with PCR-confirmed SARS-CoV-2 infection or an uninfected control (not recorded which).

The chain uses TRBV7-9 and TRBJ1-2; D gene uncertain. V dropped 1 base and J dropped 1 base, with 13 bases sitting between them. CDR3 length equals 16 residues. Germline lookup yields CDR1 SEHNR and CDR2 FQNEAQ (reference sequence). CDR3 DNA: TGTGCCAGCAGCTTAGGGAGGACTCAGAGTAACTATGGCTACACCTTC. Translating gives CASSLGRTQSNYGYTF.

CDR3 coding DNA: TGTGCCAGCAGCCACGGACCCCCCTCGGGGAATGAGCAGTTCTTC. This gives the protein CASSHGPPSGNEQFF. V gene TRBV13 combines with J gene TRBJ2-1, with a weak D call TRBD2 (5 bases). With 5 bases removed from V and 7 bases from J, the gap between germline ends came to 18 bases. The CDR3 sequence is 15 residues long. Looked up from germline, CDR1 is PRHDT and CDR2 is FYEKMQ (reference sequence).

V usage is TRBV7-9 and J usage is TRBJ1-1; no clear D. Germline-derived CDR1 and CDR2 are SEHNR and FQNEAQ (reference sequence). Trimming shortened V by 5 bases and J by 3 bases, and 13 bases separated the two germline ends. The CDR3 spans 14 residues. The CDR3 coding sequence is TGTGCCAGCAGCCCGATTGTAAGAGACACTGAAGCTTTCTTT. This codes for CASSPIVRDTEAFF.

This sequence joins TRBV19 and TRBJ1-5; D unclear. The V gene's germline CDR1 is LNHDA and CDR2 SQIVND (reference sequence). The CDR3 is 12 amino acids. V was pared by 2 bases and J by 4 bases, with 3 bases between. The CDR3 sequence: CASSISNQPQHF. For the CDR3, the DNA is TGTGCCAGTAGTATAAGTAATCAGCCCCAGCATTTT. Full variable domain (rest looked up from reference TRBV19 and TRBJ1-5): DGGITQSPKYLFRKEGQNVTLSCEQNLNHDAMYWYRQDPGQGLRLIYYSQIVNDFQKGDIAEGYSVSREKKESFPLTVTSAQKNPTAFYLCASSISNQPQHFGDGTRLSIL.

This clonotype was seen many times. The CDR3: CASSPRAPYEQYF. For the CDR3, the DNA is TGTGCCAGCAGCCCCCGAGCGCCCTACGAGCAGTACTTC. The chain couples TRBV11-2 to TRBJ2-7, with D unresolved. Trimming removed 5 bases at V and 2 bases at J, with 10 bases between. The CDR3 has 13 residues. CDR1 and CDR2 from the germline V gene are SGHAT and FQNNGV.

This clonotype was detected a few times. This chain uses TRBV3-1 with TRBJ1-5; D call uncertain. This CDR3 is 15 amino acids long. Germline CDR1 and CDR2: LGHDT and YNNKEL (reference sequence). Between the trimmed V and J ends, which lost 5 bases and 2 bases, there was a span of 13 bases. The CDR3 DNA reads TGTGCCAGCAGCTCCGGAGGGCGGGGCAATCAGCCCCAGCATTTT. This translates into CASSSGGRGNQPQHF.

The chain is built from TRBV12-3 or TRBV12-4 and TRBJ1-2, with no clear D. The CDR3 contains 12 residues. V lost 3 bases and J 7 bases, leaving 9 bases between the germline ends. The CDR3 protein is CASSFDIFGYTF. Written as DNA, the CDR3 is TGTGCCAGCAGTTTCGACATATTTGGCTACACCTTC.

This clonotype appeared many times. The rearrangement links TRBV12-3 or TRBV12-4 to TRBJ2-5; 8 bases align to TRBD1. The length of the CDR3 is 13 residues. Losses at the gene ends were 7 bases for V and 2 bases for J; bases not matched to a gene: 3. In DNA form, the CDR3 reads TGTGCCAGCACCCGGACAGGGCAAGAGACCCAGTACTTC. It codes for CASTRTGQETQYF.

The gene calls are TRBV20-1 and TRBJ1-5; 10 bases match TRBD1. Looked up from germline, CDR1 is DFQATT and CDR2 is SNEGSKA (reference sequence). This CDR3 contains 17 residues. The V and J ends lost 3 bases and 2 bases, in that order; junction bases with no gene match: 10. This CDR3 is CSASIGQGVLGNQPQHF. CDR3 sequence (DNA): TGCAGTGCTAGCATAGGACAGGGGGTGCTGGGCAATCAGCCCCAGCATTTT.

This clonotype was found many times. The gene calls are TRBV6-2 or TRBV6-3 and TRBJ1-2; D gene uncertain. Germline CDR1 is MNHEY and CDR2 is SVGEGT. V dropped 0 bases and J dropped 4 bases, with 6 bases sitting between them. The CDR3 has 13 amino acids. The CDR3 DNA reads as TGTGCCAGCAGTTACTCCGTTTTCTATGGCTACACCTTC. Translation gives CASSYSVFYGYTF.

This clonotype was seen repeatedly, ten times or more. The chain uses TRBV10-3 and TRBJ1-2; 7 bases line up with TRBD1. CDR1 and CDR2 (germline): ENHRY, SYGVKD. The trim removed 0 bases at V and 8 bases at J, leaving 3 bases unmatched. The CDR3 has 13 residues. Written as DNA, the CDR3 is TGTGCCATCAGTGAGTCGACAGGGAAGGGCTACACCTTC. Translation gives CAISESTGKGYTF.

This clonotype was counted only a few times. The genes are TRBV27 and TRBJ2-7; tentative D call: TRBD2 (5 bases). Germline assignment: CDR1 MNHEY and CDR2 SMNVEV (reference sequence). This CDR3 is 14 amino acids long. With 3 bases removed from V and 2 bases from J, the gap between germline ends came to 11 bases. The CDR3 sequence is CASSFLGRAYEQYF. CDR3 nucleotides: TGTGCCAGCAGTTTCCTCGGGCGGGCCTACGAGCAGTACTTC.

This chain joins TRBV7-9 and TRBJ2-6; D might be TRBD2 (6 bases). Germline values: CDR1 SEHNR, CDR2 FQNEAQ (reference sequence). The germline V and J ends were trimmed by 3 bases and 0 bases, with 18 bases remaining between them. There are 19 residues in the CDR3. DNA for the CDR3: TGTGCCAGCAGCTTGGACCTTCGGGAGTCTCTCTCTGGGGCCAACGTCCTGACTTTC. Translating it yields CASSLDLRESLSGANVLTF.

The chain employs TRBV10-3 and TRBJ2-5, with 14 positions matching TRBD2. Germline V lookup: CDR1 ENHRY, CDR2 SYGVKD. With 10 bases clipped from V and 4 bases from J, the junction kept 5 bases outside the gene matches. The CDR3 consists of 14 residues. DNA for the CDR3: TGTGCCACCGGGACTAGCGGGAGTCTAGAGACCCAGTACTTC. It encodes CATGTSGSLETQYF.

On this clonotype itself: A read error may account for a junction end that differs from germline. The rearrangement uses TRBV5-1 and TRBJ1-6; D not certain. Germline CDR1 is SGHRS and CDR2 is YFSETQ. The CDR3 contains 15 residues. This CDR3 is CSSTRTSSYNSPLHF. CDR3 DNA: TGCTCCAGCACAAGAACGAGCTCCTATAATTCACCCCTCCACTTT.

This clonotype has more than one count but fewer than ten. The chain couples TRBV2 to TRBJ2-7; no reliable D call. Germline values: CDR1 SNHLY, CDR2 FYNNEI. The germline V and J ends were trimmed by 8 bases and 5 bases, with 13 bases remaining between them. The CDR3 is 12 residues long. CDR3 DNA sequence: TGTGCCAGCGGGTATCGAGCCCACGAGCAGTACTTC. This encodes CASGYRAHEQYF.

This clonotype was found a few times. The chain links TRBV6-5 to TRBJ1-2; tentatively, D is TRBD1 (5 bases). With 4 bases removed from V and 4 bases from J, the gap between germline ends came to 16 bases. CDR3 length: 15 amino acids. Germline V CDR1 and CDR2: MNHEY, SVGAGI. CDR3 protein: CASSFSIAGGYGYTF. DNA of the CDR3: TGTGCCAGCAGTTTCTCCATTGCGGGGGGCTATGGCTACACCTTC.

J is TRBJ1-5 and V is TRBV7-9, with D possibly matching TRBD1 (6 bases). Germline V gene lookup returns CDR1 SEHNR and CDR2 FQNEAQ (reference sequence). The CDR3 length is 15 residues. V lost 1 base to trimming and J lost 0 bases, with 7 bases between them. CDR3 amino acids: CASSLGRGSNQPQHF. CDR3 bases: TGTGCCAGCAGCTTAGGCAGGGGTAGCAATCAGCCCCAGCATTTT. Drawing the rest from reference TRBV7-9 and TRBJ1-5, the complete variable domain is DTGVSQNPRHKITKRGQNVTFRCDPISEHNRLYWYRQTLGQGPEFLTYFQNEAQLEKSRLLSDRFSAERPKGSFSTLEIQRTEQGDSAMYLCASSLGRGSNQPQHFGDGTRLSIL.

This clonotype was seen repeatedly, ten times or more. The chain combines TRBV19 with TRBJ2-1; 7 bases match TRBD1. Germline CDR1 LNHDA, CDR2 SQIVND (reference sequence). The CDR3 is 14 residues long. V lost 5 bases and J lost 2; bases outside the gene matches: 3. CDR3 coding DNA: TGTGCCAGTAGTCCCGGGACAGCCTACAATGAGCAGTTCTTC. This codes for CASSPGTAYNEQFF. The full variable domain, its missing parts supplied by reference TRBV19 and TRBJ2-1, is DGGITQSPKYLFRKEGQNVTLSCEQNLNHDAMYWYRQDPGQGLRLIYYSQIVNDFQKGDIAEGYSVSREKKESFPLTVTSAQKNPTAFYLCASSPGTAYNEQFFGPGTRLTVL.

This rearrangement joins TRBV6-1 to TRBJ1-2; D remains ambiguous. CDR3 size: 12 residues. Germline CDR1 is MNHNS and CDR2 is SASEGT. V was shortened by 3 bases and J by 4 bases, with 6 bases between the two germline ends. CDR3 bases: TGTGCCAGCAGTGATCACCTCTATGGCTACACCTTC. Translation: CASSDHLYGYTF.

The chain has TRBV6-5 and TRBJ2-3, with D possibly TRBD1 on 5 matching bases. The CDR3 has 12 amino acids. V was cut by 6 bases and J by 9 bases, with 13 bases left in between. CDR1 and CDR2 (germline): MNHEY, SVGAGI. Here the CDR3 DNA reads TGTGCCAGCAGCCTCGACAGTTTAACGCAGTATTTT. This encodes CASSLDSLTQYF.